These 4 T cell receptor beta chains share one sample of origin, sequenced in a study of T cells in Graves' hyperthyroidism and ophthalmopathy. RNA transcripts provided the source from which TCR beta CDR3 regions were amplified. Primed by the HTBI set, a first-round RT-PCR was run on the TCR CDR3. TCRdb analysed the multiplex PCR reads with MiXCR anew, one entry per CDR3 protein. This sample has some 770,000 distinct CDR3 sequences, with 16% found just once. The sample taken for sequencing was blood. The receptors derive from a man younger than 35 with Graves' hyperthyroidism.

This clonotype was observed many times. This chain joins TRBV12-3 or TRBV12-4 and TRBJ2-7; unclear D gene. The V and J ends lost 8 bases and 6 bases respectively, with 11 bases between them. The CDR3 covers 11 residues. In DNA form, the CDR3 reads TGTGCCAGCGGCCGCAGTCGCGAGCAGTACTTC. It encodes CASGRSREQYF.

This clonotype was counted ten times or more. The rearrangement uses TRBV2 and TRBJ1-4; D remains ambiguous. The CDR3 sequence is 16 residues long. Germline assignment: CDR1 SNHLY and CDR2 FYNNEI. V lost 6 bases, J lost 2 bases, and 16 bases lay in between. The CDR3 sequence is CASSDSADPTNEKLFF. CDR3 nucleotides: TGTGCCAGCAGCGATTCGGCCGACCCCACTAATGAAAAACTGTTTTTT.

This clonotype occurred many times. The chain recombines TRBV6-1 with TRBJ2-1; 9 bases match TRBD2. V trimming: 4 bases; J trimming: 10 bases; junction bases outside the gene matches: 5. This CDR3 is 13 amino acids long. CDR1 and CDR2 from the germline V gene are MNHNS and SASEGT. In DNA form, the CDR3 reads TGTGCCAGCAGTGTAGCGGGAGAGGGCGAGCAGTTCTTC. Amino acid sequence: CASSVAGEGEQFF.

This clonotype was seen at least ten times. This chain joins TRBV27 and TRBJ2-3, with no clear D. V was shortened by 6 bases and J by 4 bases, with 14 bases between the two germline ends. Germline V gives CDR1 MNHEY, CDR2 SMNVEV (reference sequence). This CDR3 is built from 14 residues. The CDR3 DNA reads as TGTGCCAGCAGCCCGGGCCCCTCCGCAGATACGCAGTATTTT. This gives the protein CASSPGPSADTQYF.